The following is a T cell receptor (beta chain) sequence with its context. This clone was counted a single time. Its antigen is still unknown. No base quality information exists; no much larger clone differs at one position. This sample is part of a study of blood T cell repertoires in COVID-19 (dated by TCRdb to the early 2020s). About the full investigation: The collaborator samples originated in the United States, Italy and Spain and spanned the acute and convalescent phases of COVID-19. The material from the prospective study consisted of cDNA or gDNA derived from T cells, B-cell-depleted T cells, or PBMCs. Subjects who had been exposed to COVID-19, were actively infected with it, or had recovered from it provided the deeply sampled blood TCRbeta repertoires that made up the dataset. A freely available public database, intended as a resource for researchers studying the immune response to SARS-CoV-2, is where the repertoires were released. Samples were obtained from the ongoing ImmuneRACE study (first 160 participants) and from roughly 1,300 subjects provided by 6 global collaborators. Nearly every sample came with metadata listing a de-identified subject ID, COVID-19 status, age in years and sex. Where available, HLA class I and class II types were taken from metadata supplied by the sample provider and were not determined by assay-based typing.

TCRbeta CDR3 regions were amplified from genomic DNA using the immunoSEQ Assay, a bias-controlled multiplex PCR. The study's processing was this. Nucleated cell counts per sample were estimated from amplification of reference gene primers within the assay. To quantify the absolute abundance of each unique TCRbeta CDR3 rearrangement, sequence reads were collapsed and filtered. For each sample, productive Simpson clonality was calculated as the square root of Simpson's diversity index over productive rearrangements. Sourced from immuneACCESS, this table was stored by TCRdb with only in-frame sequences that have V and J called. A share of the clones is absent; for the studies checked, an unresolved V gene accounts for under half, and the remainder has no known explanation. V and J calls and clone size are those listed in that table; D and trimming were worked out from the DNA. Recorded for this sample are about 92,000 clones; around 82% of them occurred a single time. Approximately 9% of the sample is taken by the ten largest.

The investigation overall reported the following: How much clinical and demographic metadata was included differed by source and by participant, and the metadata was provided uncurated.

Unmatched junction bases come to 6, with V trimmed by 1 base and J by 6 bases. The CDR1 and CDR2 encoded by the germline V gene are MGHDK and SYGVNS. Taken from cysteine to phenylalanine, the CDR3 has 16 residues. Only the CDR3 portion is preserved as DNA: 48 bases, with reading frame beginning at the first base. Samples from volunteer blood donors who had recovered from COVID-19 were contributed by a second Seattle source. Whole blood was collected in K2EDTA tubes by collaborating institutions according to the institutions' own protocols. For TCRbeta analysis, collaborators shipped samples in one of three forms: frozen whole blood, isolated PBMCs, or DNA extracted from either of those sample types.

The V and J genes are TRBV25-1 and TRBJ2-3; the central 11 bases match TRBD2. The sample taken for sequencing was peripheral blood. This TCR came from a man aged 50 or older who had recovered from COVID-19. The nucleotides read TGTGCCAGCAGTGAATTAGCGGGAGGGCTGGATGATACGCAGTATTTT. This translates into CASSELAGGLDDTQYF. Extended through the reference TRBV25-1 and TRBJ2-3 proteins, this CDR3 yields the full variable domain: EADIYQTPRYLVIGTGKKITLECSQTMGHDKMYWYQQDPGMELHLIHYSYGVNSTEKGDLSSESTVSRIRTEHFPLTLESARPSHTSQYLCASSELAGGLDDTQYFGPGTRLTVL.